A selection of T cell receptor beta chains follows, all from one sample in a study of T cells after yellow fever vaccination. TCRdb used MiXCR to reprocess the 5' RACE reads, holding one entry per CDR3 protein. This sample carries hundreds of thousands of distinct CDR3 sequences, 13% of them seen once, and the ten largest clones take around an eighth. The sample consisted of PBMCs, taken on the day of the yellow fever booster vaccination. The receptors stem from a young man who received the YFV17D yellow fever vaccine. Both conserved end residues are part of each CDR3. A D gene is named only where the DNA matches it firmly. Not all rows give a size; the values are once, few, many and, for expanded clones, a class.

j_call clone_size v_call d_call cdr3_nt cdr3_aa
TRBJ2-2 - TRBV30 - TGTGCCTGGAGGGCAGGGGCCACCGGGGAGCTGTTTTTT CAWRAGATGELFF
TRBJ1-2 - TRBV27 - TGTGCCAGCAGTTTGTCGGGCTTCTACTATGGCTACACCTTC CASSLSGFYYGYTF
TRBJ2-7 few TRBV7-9 TRBD1 TGTGCCAGCAGCGATCACAGGGGAACCTACGAGCAGTACTTC CASSDHRGTYEQYF
TRBJ2-5 - TRBV29-1 - TGCAGCGTCACCCGGCCCCCTGGGCGAGAGACCCAGTACTTC CSVTRPPGRETQYF
TRBJ2-5 few TRBV10-3 - TGTGCCAACACCGCTTCCTTGTTGGCGCGGAAGGAGACCCAGTACTTC CANTASLLARKETQYF
TRBJ1-1 - TRBV12-3/TRBV12-4 - TGTGCCAGCATCCTATCGAGGGGATCAGGCGGAGGCATGAACACTCAAGCTTTCTTT CASILSRGSGGGMNTQAFF
TRBJ2-7 few TRBV20-1 TRBD2 TGCAGTGCTCCCCCCAGCGGGACCCGTGAAGAGCAGTACTTC CSAPPSGTREEQYF
TRBJ1-1 few TRBV7-9 TRBD1 TGTGCCAGCAGGGACAGGGTAACTGAAGCTTTCTTT CASRDRVTEAFF
TRBJ1-1 - TRBV27 TRBD1 TGTGCCAGCAGTTTAGGGACAGGGCTAGCCACTGAAGCTTTCTTT CASSLGTGLATEAFF
TRBJ2-7 - TRBV4-3 - TGCGCCAGCAGCCAAGCGAGGAGCTCCTACGAGCAGTACTTC CASSQARSSYEQYF
TRBJ2-2 - TRBV5-1 - TGCGCCAGCAGCGGCGGGGCTACCACCGGGGAGCTGTTTTTT CASSGGATTGELFF
TRBJ1-2 - TRBV12-3/TRBV12-4 TRBD1 TGTGCCAGCAGCCTAACAGGGGGCCTCCTCGGATATGGCTACACCTTC CASSLTGGLLGYGYTF
TRBJ2-1 - TRBV11-1 TRBD1 TGTGCCAGCAGCTTAGAGGTCAGGGGGCCCGTTAATAGGGATGAGCAGTTCTTC CASSLEVRGPVNRDEQFF
TRBJ1-1 - TRBV7-6 - TGTGCCAGCAGCTTAGATGGGGCGTTGAACACTGAAGCTTTCTTT CASSLDGALNTEAFF
TRBJ1-5 many TRBV7-2 - TGTGCCAGCAGCCCGGGTTTCGGGCAGCCCCAGCATTTT CASSPGFGQPQHF
TRBJ1-1 few TRBV21-1 - TGTGCCAGCAGCAAAGCTAACAGGGGGACGAACACTGAAGCTTTCTTT CASSKANRGTNTEAFF
TRBJ2-7 - TRBV5-4 TRBD1 TGTGCCAGCAGGACCGGGACAGACTCCTACGAGCAGTACTTC CASRTGTDSYEQYF
TRBJ2-7 - TRBV7-6 - TGTGCCAGCAGCTCCCAAGGAGGAGCGAGCTCCTACGAGCAGTACTTC CASSSQGGASSYEQYF
TRBJ2-1 - TRBV9 - TGTGCCAGCAGCCCGAGACTCCTTGTTGAGCAGTTCTTC CASSPRLLVEQFF
TRBJ2-1 - TRBV27 - TGTGCCAGCGGGGCTAGCGATGTATACAATGAGCAGTTCTTC CASGASDVYNEQFF
TRBJ2-1 - TRBV28 - TGTGCCAGCAGTTTCGCGCTTAATGAGCAGTTCTTC CASSFALNEQFF
TRBJ2-1 few TRBV7-8 - TGTGCCAGCAGCTTAACTGAGGGTTGGGGTTTTTACAATGAGCAGTTCTTC CASSLTEGWGFYNEQFF
TRBJ2-1 - TRBV20-1 TRBD2 TGCAGTGCTAGGAGCGGGAACAATGAGCAGTTCTTC CSARSGNNEQFF
TRBJ2-7 - TRBV30 - TGTGCCTGGAGTGGGGACTCGGAGTCCTACGAGCAGTACTTC CAWSGDSESYEQYF
TRBJ2-1 few TRBV7-9 - TGTGCCAGCAACCGAGGGCAGGGGCGCGAGCAGTTCTTC CASNRGQGREQFF
TRBJ1-4 - TRBV5-1 - TGCGCCAGCAGCTCGGGACGGATGGGTGAAAAACTGTTTTTT CASSSGRMGEKLFF
TRBJ2-5 few TRBV20-1 - TGCAGTGCAGACCCTAGCGTAGAGACCCAGTACTTC CSADPSVETQYF
TRBJ2-7 - TRBV28 TRBD1 TGTGCCAGCACCCCAGACAGGGACGGGATCTACGAGCAGTACTTC CASTPDRDGIYEQYF